The 28 T cell receptor beta chains reported below all come from one sample, sequenced in a study of shared clonotypes between healthy human individuals. Repertoires were generated with immunoSEQ multiplex PCR, while TCRdb's copy carries only in-frame clones and drops some. This table holds fewer than 850,000 clones, around 90% found once. The material sequenced was memory CD8+ T cells from PBMCs. Documented subset: CD45RO+ cells pooled with CCR7-negative TemRA cells. All receptors derive from a man in his late teens or twenties in good health. Some clones in this sample may be carry-over from other donors' samples.

The genes are TRBV6-1 and TRBJ2-2; D is ambiguous. The CDR3 has 13 amino acids. CDR1 and CDR2 from the germline V gene are MNHNS and SASEGT. The ends were cut back, 7 bases at V and 2 bases at J, with 8 bases in the middle. CDR3 loop: CASKGRNTGELFF. The CDR3 DNA is TGTGCCAGCAAAGGCAGAAACACCGGGGAGCTGTTTTTT.

CDR3: CASRDDRVDGYTF. CDR3 DNA sequence: TGTGCCAGCAGGGACGACAGGGTTGATGGCTACACCTTC. The V gene is TRBV6-4, the J gene TRBJ1-2; 7 bases line up with TRBD1. The CDR3 runs 13 residues. CDR1 and CDR2 (germline): MRHNA, SNTAGT. Trimming at V came to 6 bases and at J to 6 bases, leaving 7 bases not matched to a gene.

The chain employs TRBV5-6 and TRBJ1-4; D unclear. From germline, CDR1 is SGHDT and CDR2 YYEEEE. Trimming cost V 4 bases and J 8 bases, with 12 bases left between them. The CDR3 consists of 13 residues. CDR3 sequence reads: CASSPGAGEKLFF. CDR3 nucleotide sequence: TGTGCCAGCAGCCCGGGAGCGGGGGAAAAACTGTTTTTT.

This chain joins TRBV9 and TRBJ2-5; D is possibly TRBD2 (7 bases). Looked up from germline, CDR1 is SGDLS and CDR2 is YYNGEE. The CDR3 has 18 residues. Trimming cost V 4 bases and J 5 bases, with 27 bases left between them. CDR3 sequence (DNA): TGTGCCAGCAGCCACCCGGGGGGAAACAGGGCTACCAGGGAGACCCAGTACTTC. Its protein is CASSHPGGNRATRETQYF.

The chain recombines TRBV7-8 with TRBJ1-5; no clear D gene. This CDR3 is built from 16 residues. V was clipped by 5 bases and J by 7 bases, with 21 bases between them. Germline V gives CDR1 SGHVS, CDR2 FQNEAQ. In DNA, the CDR3 is TGTGCCAGCAGCCGCGACGGCTCCGGGATGGGGCAGCCCCAGCATTTT. Protein sequence: CASSRDGSGMGQPQHF. The full variable domain, completed using reference TRBV7-8 and TRBJ1-5, is GAGVSQSPRYKVAKRGQDVALRCDPISGHVSLFWYQQALGQGPEFLTYFQNEAQLDKSGLPSDRFFAERPEGSVSTLKIQRTQQEDSAVYLCASSRDGSGMGQPQHFGDGTRLSIL.

The rearrangement links TRBV29-1 to TRBJ2-1, with D tentatively TRBD1 (6 bases). Germline CDR1 and CDR2: SQVTM and ANQGSEA. V lost 6 bases and J 9 bases, leaving 9 bases between the germline ends. This CDR3 contains 10 residues. In DNA form, the CDR3 reads TGCAGCGTACAGGGACCTGAGCAGTTCTTC. Its protein is CSVQGPEQFF.

As DNA, the CDR3 is TGTGCCACCGCGGGGGGTTCCTACGAGCAGTACTTC. Amino acids: CATAGGSYEQYF. The chain employs TRBV10-3 and TRBJ2-7; TRBD2 aligns across 8 bases. Germline lookup yields CDR1 ENHRY and CDR2 SYGVKD. The trim removed 10 bases at V and 1 base at J, leaving 3 bases unmatched. The CDR3 loop spans 12 amino acids.

The V call is TRBV14, the J call TRBJ2-6, with a possible D match to TRBD1 (6 bases). CDR3 size: 17 residues. Trimming pared 3 bases from V and 0 bases from J, leaving 12 bases between. Germline V lookup: CDR1 SGHDN, CDR2 FVKESK. The CDR3 nucleotides are TGTGCCAGCAGCCACTCTACAGGGTTCTCTGGGGCCAACGTCCTGACTTTC. It codes for CASSHSTGFSGANVLTF.

CDR3 region: CASSPTGMGTEAFF. The CDR3 bases are TGCGCCAGCAGCCCGACGGGAATGGGGACTGAAGCTTTCTTT. The chain employs TRBV4-3 and TRBJ1-1; D is unresolved. This CDR3 is built from 14 residues. The ends were cut back, 4 bases at V and 5 bases at J, with 14 bases in the middle. Germline CDR1 LGHNA, CDR2 YSLEER.

The V gene is TRBV2, the J gene TRBJ2-7; the D gene is possibly TRBD2 (6 bases). Germline CDR1 is SNHLY and CDR2 is FYNNEI. V lost 7 bases and J 2 bases, leaving 12 bases between the germline ends. CDR3 size: 13 residues. The CDR3: CASNLRTTYEQYF. DNA for the CDR3: TGTGCCAGCAACCTCCGGACTACCTACGAGCAGTACTTC.

The V and J genes are TRBV4-2 and TRBJ2-1, with TRBD2 matching 15 bases. The CDR3 has 19 amino acids. V shed 3 bases, J shed 0 bases, and the junction held 6 bases outside the gene matches. Germline-derived CDR1 and CDR2 are LGHNA and YNFKEQ. CDR3 bases: TGTGCCAGCAGCCATCGGACTAGCGGGAGGGCTGACTCCTACAATGAGCAGTTCTTC. It translates to CASSHRTSGRADSYNEQFF.

The J gene is TRBJ2-7, the V gene TRBV7-2; either TRBD1 or TRBD2 may supply D (5 bases each). CDR1 SGHTA and CDR2 FQGNSA come from the germline V gene. The CDR3 loop spans 14 amino acids. V was pared by 4 bases and J by 3 bases, with 13 bases between. The DNA of the CDR3 is TGTGCCAGCAGCTGGGGATTTGGGGGCTACGAGCAGTACTTC. Amino acids: CASSWGFGGYEQYF.

A single count supports this clone. V gene TRBV28 combines with J gene TRBJ1-5; 7 bases agree with TRBD1. After removal of 3 bases from V and 3 bases from J, the junction contained 8 bases not matched to a gene. The CDR3 consists of 16 residues. Germline V gives CDR1 MDHEN, CDR2 SYDVKM. CDR3 DNA sequence: TGTGCCAGCAGTTTCCTCTTCGGGACAGACAATCAGCCCCAGCATTTT. It specifies CASSFLFGTDNQPQHF.

This rearrangement joins TRBV10-3 to TRBJ2-3; TRBD2 matches 12 bases. V shed 5 bases and J 7 bases; nucleotides not matched to a gene: 4. The CDR3 runs to 14 residues. CDR1 and CDR2 from the germline V gene are ENHRY and SYGVKD. The CDR3 nucleotides are TGTGCCATCAGTCGACTAGCGGGAGATAATACGCAGTATTTT. Translating gives CAISRLAGDNTQYF.

The V and J genes are TRBV7-3 and TRBJ2-1, with a tentative D call TRBD2 (6 bases). The CDR3 sequence is 15 residues long. V shed 5 bases and J shed 6 bases, with 17 bases lying between them. Germline values: CDR1 SGHTA, CDR2 FQGTGA. Written as DNA, the CDR3 is TGTGCCAGCAGCCGGGCCGCGGGGACGGCCAATGAGCAGTTCTTC. Translating it yields CASSRAAGTANEQFF.

The gene calls are TRBV7-9 and TRBJ2-7; weak D call: TRBD2 (5 bases). The CDR3 is 18 amino acids. V lost 4 bases to trimming and J lost 3 bases, with 25 bases between them. Germline V CDR1 and CDR2: SEHNR, FQNEAQ (reference sequence). The CDR3 loop is CASSSQTSLAQKNYEQYF. CDR3 nucleotide sequence: TGTGCCAGCAGCTCACAGACTTCCTTAGCGCAAAAGAACTACGAGCAGTACTTC.

This clone was seen only once. The J gene is TRBJ2-7, the V gene TRBV2, with 7 bases lining up with TRBD1. Unmatched junction bases numbered 5, after V lost 4 bases and J lost 2 bases. This CDR3 has 14 residues. Germline values: CDR1 SNHLY, CDR2 FYNNEI. The CDR3 coding sequence is TGTGCCAGCAGTGGACGACAGGGCCCCTACGAGCAGTACTTC. It yields the protein CASSGRQGPYEQYF.

This clone was seen just once. The gene calls are TRBV5-4 and TRBJ2-7, with D perhaps assigned TRBD1 or TRBD2 (5 bases each). V was trimmed by 9 bases and J by 3 bases, leaving 13 bases between them. The germline V gene encodes CDR1 SGHNT and CDR2 YYREEE (reference sequence). This CDR3 spans 12 amino acids. The CDR3 nucleotides are TGTGCCACCGGGGACGGAAACTACGAGCAGTACTTC. This translates into CATGDGNYEQYF.

V and J are TRBV4-3 and TRBJ1-3; perhaps TRBD1 as D (5 bases). The V end was cut by 3 bases, the J end by 0 bases, with 12 bases between. This CDR3 spans 16 amino acids. CDR1 and CDR2 (germline): LGHNA, YSLEER. CDR3 bases: TGCGCCAGCAGCCAGGGGGGGGACTTCTCTGGAAACACCATATATTTT. Its protein is CASSQGGDFSGNTIYF.

This clone has only one observation. This chain uses TRBV6-5 with TRBJ1-2; 8 nucleotides agree with TRBD1. CDR3 length equals 16 residues. Losses at the gene ends were 0 bases for V and 8 bases for J; bases not matched to a gene: 11. Germline lookup yields CDR1 MNHEY and CDR2 SVGAGI. CDR3 amino acids: CASSYSSSPGGLGYTF. CDR3 nucleotides: TGTGCCAGCAGTTACTCGAGTAGTCCAGGGGGCTTAGGCTACACCTTC.

The chain joins TRBV4-2 to TRBJ2-3; 7 bases map to TRBD2. The CDR3 consists of 17 residues. The germline CDR1 and CDR2 sequences are LGHNA and YNFKEQ. Losses at the gene ends were 4 bases for V and 7 bases for J; bases not matched to a gene: 17. As DNA, the CDR3 is TGTGCCAGCAGCCTCCTACCCCCGGGAGGTAGCGGTTATACGCAGTATTTT. Protein sequence: CASSLLPPGGSGYTQYF.

V and J are TRBV13 and TRBJ2-2; TRBD2 matches 7 bases. V dropped 0 bases and J dropped 3; count of bases not matched to a gene: 4. The CDR3 extends over 16 amino acids. Germline V CDR1 and CDR2: PRHDT, FYEKMQ (reference sequence). The CDR3 DNA sequence: TGTGCCAGCAGCTTAGGGTTTCGGGAGGACACCGGGGAGCTGTTTTTT. This encodes CASSLGFREDTGELFF.

This clone was observed a single time. The J gene is TRBJ2-1, the V gene TRBV29-1; the D call may be TRBD1 or TRBD2 (5 bases each). Deletions cut 4 bases from V and 8 bases from J, with 15 bases between. This CDR3 region has 13 residues. CDR1 is SQVTM, CDR2 ANQGSEA, per germline. The CDR3 reads CSVVPGTVDEQFF. The DNA of the CDR3 is TGCAGCGTTGTGCCCGGGACCGTGGATGAGCAGTTCTTC.

This clone was counted once. The rearrangement uses TRBV6-5 and TRBJ2-7; D is possibly TRBD2 (6 bases). Per the germline V gene, CDR1 is MNHEY and CDR2 is SVGAGI. V shed 8 bases and J shed 0 bases, with 11 bases lying between them. The CDR3 runs to 13 residues. The CDR3 nucleotides are TGTGCCAGCCGGCCTAGCGACTCCTACGAGCAGTACTTC. This sequence encodes CASRPSDSYEQYF.

This chain connects TRBV18 to TRBJ1-1; 7 nucleotides align to TRBD1. The germline gives CDR1 KGHSH, CDR2 LQKENI. Unmatched junction bases numbered 14, after V lost 6 bases and J lost 4 bases. The CDR3 length is 16 residues. CDR3 sequence reads: CASSETPGGVGTEAFF. The CDR3 DNA is TGTGCCAGCTCCGAAACCCCAGGGGGAGTGGGCACTGAAGCTTTCTTT.

The V gene is TRBV6-6, the J gene TRBJ2-7, with D tentatively TRBD1 or TRBD2 (5 bases each). The CDR3 is made up of 13 amino acids. The germline V gene encodes CDR1 MNHNY and CDR2 SVGAGI (reference sequence). The V gene lost 7 bases and the J gene lost 2 bases, with 12 bases spanning the gap. This CDR3 reads CASKPGRTYEQYF. CDR3 nucleotides: TGTGCCAGCAAGCCGGGACGGACCTACGAGCAGTACTTC.

This clone showed up just once. This chain connects TRBV4-3 to TRBJ1-4; D unresolved. The V gene lost 5 bases and the J gene lost 8 bases, with 18 bases spanning the gap. The CDR3 spans 15 residues. Germline lookup yields CDR1 LGHNA and CDR2 YSLEER. The CDR3 coding sequence is TGCGCCAGCAGCATACGGAGTTCGGGCGACGAAAAACTGTTTTTT. The encoded protein is CASSIRSSGDEKLFF.

The chain employs TRBV28 and TRBJ2-1; 13 bases map to TRBD2. This CDR3 is built from 15 residues. V shed 4 bases, J shed 14 bases, and the junction held 11 bases outside the gene matches. In germline, CDR1 is MDHEN, CDR2 SYDVKM. The CDR3 region is CASSSGLAGVGPEFF. The CDR3 DNA follows: TGTGCCAGCAGTTCCGGACTAGCGGGAGTTGGGCCGGAGTTCTTC.